This entry lists 7 T cell receptor beta chains sequenced from one sample in a study of OX40 agonist ivuxolimab in advanced cancers. TCRdb's table, derived via immunoSEQ multiplex PCR, lists solely in-frame clones and lacks some. This table holds 50,000 or so clones, around nine tenths found once. The sequencing used CD4+ or CD8+ T cells sorted from blood, collected in a trial of the OX40 agonist ivuxolimab. The receptors come from an adult with an advanced solid tumor such as melanoma, head and neck, liver or kidney cancer.

This clone was seen a few times. The V and J genes are TRBV9 and TRBJ1-1; 8 bases agree with TRBD1. This CDR3 comprises 13 residues. V gave up 3 bases and J gave up 4 bases; unmatched junction bases: 2. Germline V gives CDR1 SGDLS, CDR2 YYNGEE. The CDR3 sequence is CASSAQGGTEAFF. In nucleotides, the CDR3 is TGTGCCAGCAGCGCACAGGGGGGCACTGAAGCTTTCTTT. The entire variable domain, with the rest obtained from reference TRBV9 and TRBJ1-1, is as follows: DSGVTQTPKHLITATGQRVTLRCSPRSGDLSVYWYQQSLDQGLQFLIQYYNGEERAKGNILERFSAQQFPDLHSELNLSSLELGDSALYFCASSAQGGTEAFFGQGTRLTVV.

This chain uses TRBV5-1 with TRBJ2-3; D is perhaps TRBD2 (6 bases). In germline, CDR1 is SGHRS, CDR2 YFSETQ. The ends were cut back, 0 bases at V and 2 bases at J, with 13 bases in the middle. The CDR3 runs 16 residues. The CDR3 spells CASSLAAGPVTDTQYF. The CDR3 DNA follows: TGCGCCAGCAGCTTGGCAGCGGGTCCGGTCACAGATACGCAGTATTTT.

The J gene is TRBJ2-4, the V gene TRBV30; no definite D call. In germline, CDR1 is GTSNPN, CDR2 SVGIG (reference sequence). V lost 6 bases and J 0 bases, leaving 6 bases between the germline ends. The length of the CDR3 is 12 residues. CDR3 sequence (DNA): TGTGCCTGCAGTCTAGCCAAAAACATTCAGTACTTC. The encoded protein is CACSLAKNIQYF.

This chain uses TRBV2 with TRBJ1-1; possibly TRBD1 for D (6 bases). This CDR3 is 15 amino acids long. The V end was cut by 6 bases, the J end by 3 bases, with 17 bases between. From germline, CDR1 is SNHLY and CDR2 FYNNEI. In DNA, the CDR3 is TGTGCCAGCAGACACTACAGGGTGGAGGACACTGAAGCTTTCTTT. It is translated as CASRHYRVEDTEAFF.

The chain has TRBV4-2 and TRBJ2-7, with D maybe TRBD2 (6 bases). The CDR3 has 18 residues. V lost 0 bases to trimming and J lost 4 bases, with 22 bases between them. CDR1 and CDR2 (germline): LGHNA, YNFKEQ. CDR3 sequence: CASSQDGGSRLPVYEQYF. DNA of the CDR3: TGTGCCAGCAGCCAAGATGGGGGGTCCCGGTTACCGGTTTACGAGCAGTACTTC.

V is TRBV5-1 and J is TRBJ2-7, with 10 bases fitting TRBD2. V lost 1 base to trimming and J lost 2 bases; unmatched junction nucleotides: 21. The CDR3 spans 21 residues. Germline V CDR1 and CDR2: SGHRS, YFSETQ. The CDR3 region is CASSLSGGGWNSGRRTYEQYF. In DNA, the CDR3 is TGCGCCAGCAGCTTGAGCGGGGGGGGGTGGAATAGCGGGAGACGAACCTACGAGCAGTACTTC. Based on the CDR3 plus reference TRBV5-1 and TRBJ2-7, the full variable domain is KAGVTQTPRYLIKTRGQQVTLSCSPISGHRSVSWYQQTPGQGLQFLFEYFSETQRNKGNFPGRFSGRQFSNSRSEMNVSTLELGDSALYLCASSLSGGGWNSGRRTYEQYFGPGTRLTVT.

This chain joins TRBV5-4 and TRBJ1-3, with D perhaps matching TRBD1 (5 bases). Looked up from germline, CDR1 is SGHNT and CDR2 is YYREEE (reference sequence). The CDR3 is made up of 16 amino acids. V was trimmed by 0 bases and J by 1 base, leaving 11 bases between them. The DNA for the CDR3 is TGTGCCAGCAGCTTGGTAGGGGCGGTTTCTGGAAACACCATATATTTT. It is translated as CASSLVGAVSGNTIYF. The full variable domain, completed using reference TRBV5-4 and TRBJ1-3, is ETGVTQSPTHLIKTRGQQVTLRCSSQSGHNTVSWYQQALGQGPQFIFQYYREEENGRGNFPPRFSGLQFPNYSSELNVNALELDDSALYLCASSLVGAVSGNTIYFGEGSWLTVV.